The present T cell receptor (beta chain) was sequenced within a study of T cells in Graves' hyperthyroidism and ophthalmopathy. V was shortened by 6 bases and J by 4 bases, with 7 bases between the two germline ends. The CDR3 has 12 residues. The CDR3 regions of TCR beta were amplified from RNA transcripts. The HTBI primer set served for first-round RT-PCR of the TCR CDR3. TCRdb recomputed calls from the multiplex PCR reads with MiXCR, one row per CDR3 protein. The sample has hundreds of thousands of distinct CDR3 sequences; 12% to 15% are singletons. Reasons for excluding patients were uncontrolled infection, other autoimmune disease, pregnancy or lactation. This clonotype was seen ten or more times.

The receptor comes from a young woman with Graves' hyperthyroidism. V usage is TRBV12-3 or TRBV12-4 and J usage is TRBJ2-1; D remains ambiguous. What was sequenced was blood. The CDR3 nucleotides are TGTGCCAGCAGCTTTGGATACAATGAGCAGTTCTTC. Its translation is CASSFGYNEQFF.